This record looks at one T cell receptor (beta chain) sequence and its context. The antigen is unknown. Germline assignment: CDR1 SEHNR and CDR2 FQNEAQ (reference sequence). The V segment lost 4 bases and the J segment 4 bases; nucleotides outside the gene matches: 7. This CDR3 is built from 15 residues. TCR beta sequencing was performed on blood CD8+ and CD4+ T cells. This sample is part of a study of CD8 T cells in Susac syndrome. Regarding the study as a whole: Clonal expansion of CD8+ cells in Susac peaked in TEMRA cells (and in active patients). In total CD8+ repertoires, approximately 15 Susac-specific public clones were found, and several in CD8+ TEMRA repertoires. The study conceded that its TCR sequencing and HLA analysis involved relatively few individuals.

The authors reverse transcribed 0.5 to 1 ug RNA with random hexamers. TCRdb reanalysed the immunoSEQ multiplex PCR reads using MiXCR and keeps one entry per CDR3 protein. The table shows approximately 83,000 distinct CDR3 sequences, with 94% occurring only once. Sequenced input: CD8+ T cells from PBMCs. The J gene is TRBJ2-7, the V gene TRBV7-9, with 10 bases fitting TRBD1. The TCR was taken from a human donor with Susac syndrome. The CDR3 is CASSSTGQGKYEQYF. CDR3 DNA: TGTGCCAGCAGCTCCACGGGACAGGGGAAGTACGAGCAGTACTTC.